Following are 32 T cell receptor beta chains from one sample sequenced in a study of shared clonotypes between healthy human individuals (dated by TCRdb to the early 2020s). Receptor amplification or capture employed the immunoSEQ multiplex PCR assay. TCRdb took this table from immuneACCESS and kept in-frame rearrangements with V and J called. Such tables lack part of the clones; where checked against another copy, unresolved V genes explain under half of the gap, and the rest is unexplained. The table for this sample lists a few hundred thousand clones; approximately 79% of them were counted only once. The top ten clones comprise around 10% of the sample. Sequencing used memory CD4+ T cells sorted from blood. This specimen's cell subset or site label, interpreted: CD45RA-negative fraction. These receptors came from a man younger than 40 in good health.

In nucleotides, the CDR3 is TGCAGCGCCTCCGGGGCTAGGGGCCCCACAGATACGCAGTATTTT. Amino acids: CSASGARGPTDTQYF. The chain combines TRBV29-1 with TRBJ2-3; D is possibly TRBD1 or TRBD2 (5 bases each). Trimming stripped 7 bases from V and 2 bases from J, with 19 bases between. The CDR3 contains 15 residues. The germline gives CDR1 SQVTM, CDR2 ANQGSEA.

CDR3 region: CASSWGQGEPGELFF. DNA for the CDR3: TGCGCCAGCAGCTGGGGACAGGGGGAGCCCGGGGAGCTGTTTTTT. V and J are TRBV5-1 and TRBJ2-2; 11 bases match TRBD1. Trimming removed 3 bases from V and 6 bases from J; junction bases left unmatched: 4. CDR3 length equals 15 residues. CDR1 is SGHRS and CDR2 is YFSETQ in the germline V gene.

In its sample, this clone was seen once. This chain joins TRBV29-1 and TRBJ2-1, with 8 bases matching TRBD2. Looked up from germline, CDR1 is SQVTM and CDR2 is ANQGSEA. J was trimmed by 14 bases and V by 0 bases; bases with no gene match: 12. This CDR3 has 14 amino acids. The CDR3 sequence is CSVEDSGRGLGEFF. DNA of the CDR3: TGCAGCGTTGAAGATTCGGGGCGGGGACTAGGGGAGTTCTTC.

The chain joins TRBV29-1 to TRBJ2-1; D is uncertain. The germline V gene has CDR1 SQVTM and CDR2 ANQGSEA. CDR3 length: 13 amino acids. Trimming stripped 2 bases from V and 5 bases from J, with 10 bases between. This CDR3 is CSVEPDGHNEQFF. CDR3 sequence (DNA): TGCAGCGTTGAACCGGACGGTCACAATGAGCAGTTCTTC.

The DNA for the CDR3 is TGTGCCAGCACAGTGACGGCAGCCGAGAACACTGAAGCTTTCTTT. Protein: CASTVTAAENTEAFF. This rearrangement joins TRBV2 to TRBJ1-1; D unresolved. Germline assignment: CDR1 SNHLY and CDR2 FYNNEI. The V end was cut by 7 bases, the J end by 1 base, with 16 bases between. The CDR3 has 15 amino acids.

Only a few counts were recorded for this clone. V gene TRBV10-1 combines with J gene TRBJ1-2; a possible D gene is TRBD1 (6 bases). This CDR3 region has 13 residues. V lost 4 bases to trimming and J lost 8 bases, with 14 bases between them. Germline V gene data show CDR1 as WNHNN and CDR2 as SYGVQD (reference sequence). The CDR3 protein is CASSGGPYEGYTF. The CDR3 region has the DNA TGCGCCAGCAGTGGGGGGCCTTATGAGGGCTACACCTTC.

The J gene is TRBJ2-7, the V gene TRBV19, with a weak D call TRBD2 (5 bases). The V and J ends lost 3 bases and 7 bases respectively, with 16 bases between them. CDR1 LNHDA and CDR2 SQIVND come from the germline V gene (reference sequence). The CDR3 is 14 residues long. The CDR3: CASSITGTVSEQYF. CDR3 sequence (DNA): TGTGCCAGTAGTATTACGGGAACGGTGAGTGAGCAGTACTTC.

The rearrangement uses TRBV5-6 and TRBJ2-3; D is unclear. The CDR3 is made up of 16 amino acids. Germline values: CDR1 SGHDT, CDR2 YYEEEE. Trimming stripped 5 bases from V and 0 bases from J, with 16 bases between. The CDR3 coding sequence is TGTGCCAGCAGTTCCCTCCAGTCAGCTAGCACAGATACGCAGTATTTT. As protein: CASSSLQSASTDTQYF.

The gene calls are TRBV7-2 and TRBJ2-7; D call uncertain. Per germline, CDR1 SGHTA and CDR2 FQGNSA. The CDR3 sequence is 16 residues long. The V and J ends lost 5 bases and 5 bases respectively, with 22 bases between them. CDR3 sequence reads: CASSASPFPLPHEQYF. The CDR3, as DNA: TGTGCCAGCAGCGCCAGCCCGTTTCCACTCCCACACGAGCAGTACTTC. The variable domain in full, completed from reference TRBV7-2 and TRBJ2-7, reads GAGVSQSPSNKVTEKGKDVELRCDPISGHTALYWYRQSLGQGLEFLIYFQGNSAPDKSGLPSDRFSAERTGGSVSTLTIQRTQQEDSAVYLCASSASPFPLPHEQYFGPGTRLTVT.

The V and J genes are TRBV5-1 and TRBJ2-3; 12 nucleotides agree with TRBD2. The CDR3 sequence is 17 residues long. The V gene end was trimmed by 5 bases and the J gene end by 0 bases; junction bases not matched to a gene: 7. CDR1 is SGHRS, CDR2 YFSETQ, per germline. The CDR3 sequence is CASSRTSGILSTDTQYF. CDR3 DNA: TGCGCCAGCAGTCGGACTAGCGGGATTTTGAGCACAGATACGCAGTATTTT.

This clone was seen only a few times. The chain joins TRBV11-2 to TRBJ2-1; no reliable D call. From germline, CDR1 is SGHAT and CDR2 FQNNGV. The CDR3 sequence is 14 residues long. Deletions cut 8 bases from V and 9 bases from J, with 20 bases between. The CDR3 sequence: CASRHSRRPSEQFF. The CDR3 bases are TGTGCCAGCCGACACTCCCGGCGGCCCAGTGAGCAGTTCTTC.

J is TRBJ2-3 and V is TRBV5-6; 9 bases agree with TRBD2. CDR1 SGHDT and CDR2 YYEEEE come from the germline V gene. After removal of 0 bases from V and 4 bases from J, the junction contained 6 bases not matched to a gene. This CDR3 has 16 amino acids. CDR3 protein: CASSLETSGYSDTQYF. DNA for the CDR3: TGTGCCAGCAGCTTGGAAACTAGCGGGTATTCAGATACGCAGTATTTT.

V is TRBV5-1 and J is TRBJ2-2; 9 bases agree with TRBD1. Trimming cost V 3 bases and J 3 bases; bases outside gene matches: 6. The length of the CDR3 is 16 residues. The germline V gene has CDR1 SGHRS and CDR2 YFSETQ. Written as DNA, the CDR3 is TGCGCCAGCAGCTCCACAGGGGGCAGGGACACCGGGGAGCTGTTTTTT. This encodes CASSSTGGRDTGELFF. The variable domain in full, completed from reference TRBV5-1 and TRBJ2-2, reads KAGVTQTPRYLIKTRGQQVTLSCSPISGHRSVSWYQQTPGQGLQFLFEYFSETQRNKGNFPGRFSGRQFSNSRSEMNVSTLELGDSALYLCASSSTGGRDTGELFFGEGSRLTVL.

This chain joins TRBV6-6 and TRBJ1-3; unclear D gene. Germline values: CDR1 MNHNY, CDR2 SVGAGI (reference sequence). The CDR3 consists of 12 residues. Trimming removed 8 bases from V and 2 bases from J, with 7 bases in between. CDR3: CASVLAGNTIYF. CDR3 nucleotide sequence: TGTGCCAGCGTCCTGGCTGGAAACACCATATATTTT.

The chain carries TRBV7-8 and TRBJ2-7, with 7 positions matching TRBD2. The CDR3 spans 13 residues. Germline V lookup: CDR1 SGHVS, CDR2 FQNEAQ. Losses at the gene ends were 5 bases for V and 9 bases for J; bases not matched to a gene: 10. Written as DNA, the CDR3 is TGTGCCAGCAGCACCGACCGGGGAGGGGTGCAGTACTTC. Encoded protein: CASSTDRGGVQYF.

This CDR3 reads CASSLDRNTGELFF. In DNA, the CDR3 is TGCGCCAGCAGCCTAGACAGAAACACCGGGGAGCTGTTTTTT. The gene calls are TRBV5-1 and TRBJ2-2; possibly TRBD1 for D (5 bases). CDR3 length: 14 amino acids. V lost 4 bases and J 2 bases, leaving 9 bases between the germline ends. Germline CDR1 is SGHRS and CDR2 is YFSETQ.

The chain combines TRBV7-8 with TRBJ2-1, with D possibly TRBD2 on 6 matching bases. V was shortened by 5 bases and J by 7 bases, with 15 bases between the two germline ends. The CDR3 spans 14 residues. The V gene's germline CDR1 is SGHVS and CDR2 FQNEAQ. CDR3 residues: CASSLVGGTNEQFF. The CDR3 nucleotides read TGTGCCAGCAGCCTCGTCGGCGGGACTAATGAGCAGTTCTTC. The entire variable domain, with the rest obtained from reference TRBV7-8 and TRBJ2-1, is as follows: GAGVSQSPRYKVAKRGQDVALRCDPISGHVSLFWYQQALGQGPEFLTYFQNEAQLDKSGLPSDRFFAERPEGSVSTLKIQRTQQEDSAVYLCASSLVGGTNEQFFGPGTRLTVL.

The V call is TRBV5-5, the J call TRBJ2-6, with D possibly matching TRBD1 (6 bases). Germline V gene lookup returns CDR1 SGHKS and CDR2 YYEKEE (reference sequence). Trimming took off 0 bases at V and 2 bases at J, with 9 bases between the two ends. This CDR3 comprises 16 residues. The CDR3 DNA reads TGTGCCAGCAGCTTGGCAGGGGTGGCTGGGGCCAACGTCCTGACTTTC. As protein: CASSLAGVAGANVLTF.

The chain carries TRBV5-1 and TRBJ1-1; 8 nucleotides match TRBD1. CDR1 and CDR2 (germline): SGHRS, YFSETQ. V dropped 4 bases and J dropped 4; count of bases not matched to a gene: 6. There are 14 residues in the CDR3. CDR3 region: CASSDGQGVTEAFF. DNA of the CDR3: TGCGCCAGCAGCGACGGACAGGGCGTCACTGAAGCTTTCTTT.

The V call is TRBV6-5, the J call TRBJ2-7, with D possibly TRBD2 on 6 matching bases. The CDR3 loop spans 14 amino acids. Trimming shortened V by 6 bases and J by 2 bases, and 14 bases separated the two germline ends. Germline CDR1 reads MNHEY; CDR2 reads SVGAGI. CDR3 residues: CASRTPRGPYEQYF. The DNA of the CDR3 is TGTGCCAGCAGGACGCCGCGGGGCCCCTACGAGCAGTACTTC.

The chain couples TRBV2 to TRBJ1-1; D not certain. The V end lost 4 bases, the J end lost 0 bases, and 6 bases lay between the germline ends. Looked up from germline, CDR1 is SNHLY and CDR2 is FYNNEI. CDR3 length: 13 residues. For the CDR3, the DNA is TGTGCCAGCAGTGGAGAAATGAACACTGAAGCTTTCTTT. Translated: CASSGEMNTEAFF.

The chain employs TRBV27 and TRBJ2-5, with D uncertain. Germline CDR1 is MNHEY and CDR2 is SMNVEV (reference sequence). The CDR3 is 13 amino acids. V was pared by 6 bases and J by 4 bases, with 12 bases between. This CDR3 is CASRLSWGETQYF. The CDR3, as DNA: TGTGCCAGCAGGCTATCGTGGGGAGAGACCCAGTACTTC.

The V and J genes are TRBV25-1 and TRBJ2-1; 8 nucleotides align to TRBD1. The CDR3 covers 14 residues. In germline, CDR1 is MGHDK, CDR2 SYGVNS. With V trimmed by 3 bases and J by 15 bases, 13 bases remained unmatched. In nucleotides, the CDR3 is TGTGCCAGCAGTGAGTTTAATAAACAGGGGGGTTGGTTCTTC. Its translation is CASSEFNKQGGWFF.

The J gene is TRBJ2-7, the V gene TRBV10-3; tentatively, D is TRBD2 (5 bases). The V end lost 10 bases, the J end lost 3 bases, and 16 bases lay between the germline ends. The germline V gene has CDR1 ENHRY and CDR2 SYGVKD. The CDR3 consists of 13 residues. CDR3: CATARTDDYEQYF. The DNA for the CDR3 is TGTGCCACCGCCAGGACTGATGACTACGAGCAGTACTTC.

The CDR3 coding sequence is TGTGCCAGCAGACACAGGCTGAATCAGCCCCAGCATTTT. Translation: CASRHRLNQPQHF. The chain recombines TRBV27 with TRBJ1-5, with D perhaps matching TRBD1 (5 bases). Germline V lookup: CDR1 MNHEY, CDR2 SMNVEV (reference sequence). Trimming cost V 6 bases and J 4 bases, with 10 bases left between them. CDR3 length equals 13 residues.

The rearrangement uses TRBV11-2 and TRBJ1-1; TRBD1 might be the D (6 bases). Germline CDR1 reads SGHAT; CDR2 reads FQNNGV. Trimming removed 0 bases from V and 0 bases from J, with 11 bases in between. The CDR3 totals 16 residues. CDR3 region: CASSLDQGRLNTEAFF. The CDR3 DNA reads TGTGCCAGCAGCTTAGACCAGGGGCGATTGAACACTGAAGCTTTCTTT.

This sequence joins TRBV2 and TRBJ2-1; D uncertain. Germline V gene sequence: CDR1 SNHLY, CDR2 FYNNEI. CDR3 length equals 12 residues. Trimming stripped 8 bases from V and 1 base from J, with 6 bases between. This CDR3 is CASCVSYNEQFF. The CDR3 nucleotides are TGTGCCAGCTGCGTATCCTACAATGAGCAGTTCTTC.

This clone was seen many times. The J gene is TRBJ2-1, the V gene TRBV29-1; D is unresolved. This CDR3 has 15 amino acids. The germline V and J ends were trimmed by 5 bases and 4 bases, with 18 bases remaining between them. Germline V lookup: CDR1 SQVTM, CDR2 ANQGSEA. The CDR3 protein is CSVLPPGSDYNEQFF. CDR3 sequence (DNA): TGCAGCGTTCTCCCTCCCGGCAGCGATTACAATGAGCAGTTCTTC.

This clone has at least ten counts. The CDR3 reads CSVRQLEGYTF. The DNA for the CDR3 is TGCAGCGTCCGGCAATTGGAGGGCTACACCTTC. J is TRBJ1-2 and V is TRBV29-1; no definite D call. Germline values: CDR1 SQVTM, CDR2 ANQGSEA. This CDR3 is built from 11 residues. V dropped 6 bases and J dropped 8 bases, with 13 bases sitting between them.

V is TRBV19 and J is TRBJ1-1; the D gene is possibly TRBD1 (5 bases). This CDR3 has 13 amino acids. The germline V and J ends were trimmed by 3 bases and 11 bases, with 16 bases remaining between them. CDR1 and CDR2 (germline): LNHDA, SQIVND (reference sequence). The CDR3 sequence is CASSIGHGLSAFF. CDR3 in DNA: TGTGCCAGTAGTATCGGACATGGGCTCTCGGCTTTCTTT.

This chain connects TRBV4-1 to TRBJ2-5; D possibly corresponds to TRBD1 (6 bases). The CDR3 runs 14 residues. The germline V gene encodes CDR1 MGHRA and CDR2 YSYEKL. V lost 0 bases, J lost 5 bases, and 10 bases lay in between. The CDR3 DNA follows: TGCGCCAGCAGCCAAGAAGCAGGGGTGGAGACCCAGTACTTC. Its protein product is CASSQEAGVETQYF.

The chain recombines TRBV10-1 with TRBJ1-5; D perhaps matches TRBD1 (5 bases). Germline assignment: CDR1 WNHNN and CDR2 SYGVQD (reference sequence). The CDR3 extends over 13 amino acids. Trimming cost V 3 bases and J 7 bases, with 10 bases left between them. CDR3 in DNA: TGCGCCAGCAGTGACAGGGCAGGCCAGCCCCAGCATTTT. The encoded protein is CASSDRAGQPQHF.